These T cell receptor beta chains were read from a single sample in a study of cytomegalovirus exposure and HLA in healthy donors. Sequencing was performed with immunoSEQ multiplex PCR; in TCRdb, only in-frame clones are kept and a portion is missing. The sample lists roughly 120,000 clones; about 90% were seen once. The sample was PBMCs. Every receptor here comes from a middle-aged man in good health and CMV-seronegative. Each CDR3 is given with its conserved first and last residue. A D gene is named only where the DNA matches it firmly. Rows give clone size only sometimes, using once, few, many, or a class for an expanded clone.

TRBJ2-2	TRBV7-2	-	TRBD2	TGTGCCAGCAGCCAAGCGGGGGGATACACCGGGGAGCTGTTTTTT	CASSQAGGYTGELFF
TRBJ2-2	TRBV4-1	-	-	TGCGCCAGCAGCCAATATTCAGGGACCGGGGAGCTGTTTTTT	CASSQYSGTGELFF
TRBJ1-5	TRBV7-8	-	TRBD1	TGTGCCAGCAGCCCCTGGGACAGCCAGGGCAATCAGCCCCAGCATTTT	CASSPWDSQGNQPQHF
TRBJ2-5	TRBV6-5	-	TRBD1	TGTGCCAGCAGTTACTCGTGGACAGGGGTCAGAGAGACCCAGTACTTC	CASSYSWTGVRETQYF
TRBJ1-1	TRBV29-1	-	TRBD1	TGCAGCGTTGGTCCGACAGGGATGAACACTGAAGCTTTCTTT	CSVGPTGMNTEAFF
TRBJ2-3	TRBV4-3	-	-	TGCGCCAGCAGCCAAGATTCGGATACGCAGTATTTT	CASSQDSDTQYF
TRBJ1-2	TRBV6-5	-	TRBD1	TGTGCCAGCAGTTATTCTGGACAGGGGCATGGCTACACCTTC	CASSYSGQGHGYTF
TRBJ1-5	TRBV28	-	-	TGTGCCAGCAGTTTATGGGGCCGGACCCAGCATTTT	CASSLWGRTQHF
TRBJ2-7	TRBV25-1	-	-	TGTGCCAGCAGTGACCCAGAAGGCCTAGCCGATCGCGAGCAGTACTTC	CASSDPEGLADREQYF
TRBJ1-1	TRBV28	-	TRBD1	TGTGCCACCCGCGACAGGGGGCGTCTGAACACTGAAGCTTTCTTT	CATRDRGRLNTEAFF
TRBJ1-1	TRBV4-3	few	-	TGCGCCAGCAGCCAAGAAGGCAGGGGAGACACTGAAGCTTTCTTT	CASSQEGRGDTEAFF
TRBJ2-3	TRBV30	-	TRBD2	TGTGCCTGGAGTCGGACTAGCAGGGATACGCAGTATTTT	CAWSRTSRDTQYF
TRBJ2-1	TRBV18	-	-	TGTGCCAGCTCACCACGGGACAAGAGCTCCTACAATGAGCAGTTCTTC	CASSPRDKSSYNEQFF
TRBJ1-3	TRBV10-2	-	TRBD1	TGCGCCAGCAGTGAGGGGACAGGCCGAAACACCATATATTTT	CASSEGTGRNTIYF
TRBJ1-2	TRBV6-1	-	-	TGTGCCAGCAGTGAATTGTCAGGTGAAGGCTACACCTTC	CASSELSGEGYTF
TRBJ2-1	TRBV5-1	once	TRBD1	TGCGCCAGCAGCCCAGCCGGGACAGGGGTAGGTGAGCAGTTCTTC	CASSPAGTGVGEQFF